This T cell receptor beta chain was captured by sequencing in a study of early stage breast cancer tumors (dated 2017 in TCRdb). Concerning the study at large: Of the 15 to 20 invasive breast tumors, about a dozen were found to be estrogen receptor-positive, progesterone receptor-positive and HER2-negative. Of the roughly 12 ER+/PR+/HER2- tumors, eight were classified as invasive ductal carcinomas and four as invasive lobular carcinomas. Across all samples, 2,651,842 templates representing roughly 1 million unique clonotypes were detected. On average, each sample got 9 to 10-fold read coverage.

The study profiled bulk TCR beta-chain repertoires in matched peripheral blood, tumor and adjacent normal breast tissue taken from fewer than 20 patients with early-stage breast cancer. Before surgery, about 4.5-10 mL of whole blood was collected in EDTA tubes and processed within 2 hours. Peripheral blood mononuclear cells were isolated by Ficoll-Paque centrifugation in SepMate-50 tubes. PBMCs were cryopreserved in aliquots of roughly 2 to 4.5 million cells in around 90% FBS with about 10% DMSO and kept in liquid nitrogen. Genomic DNA was extracted with the Qiagen AllPrep DNA/RNA Mini kit. From a lookup of the germline V gene, CDR1 and CDR2 are SGHVS and FNYEAQ. From cysteine to phenylalanine, the CDR3 is 17 amino acids long. Only the CDR3 DNA is retained, 51 bases long and in frame from the first base. V and J lose 1 base and 2 bases, and a span of 14 bases separates them. Results the study describes overall, beyond this receptor: Enriched TCRB sequences shared across patients were mostly commonly generated sequences, unlikely to play an important role in the tumor microenvironment. The small cohort size prevented analysis by tumor subtype. Compared with adjacent normal breast tissue, tumors had approximately 2.5-fold higher T cell density and higher clonality. Greater similarity was observed between blood and normal breast repertoires than between blood and tumor repertoires, and tumor was distinguished from normal in about 90% of the 16 patients when each tissue was compared with blood. Bulk genomic DNA sequencing of unsorted cells missed chain pairing and functional markers such as CD4, CD8 and FOXP3.

Points on this clone: The specificity of this receptor is unknown. No base qualities exist here, and no much larger clone lies one base off it.

Each sample was amplified as two independent genomic DNA replicates: around 0.5 ug for blood and around 1.5 ug for tumor or normal breast. Following the manufacturer's instructions, the ImmunoSeq Intro kit was used to carry out TCRB sequencing on genomic DNA. Multiplex PCR ran roughly 30 cycles with proprietary primers and spike-in control sequences for absolute quantification. An 87-bp fragment spanning the CDR3 and flanking V and J genes was sequenced with single-end 150-bp reads. Seven samples, each with two replicates, were multiplexed per lane of an Illumina MiSeq using version 3.0 chemistry. For the original study's pipeline: Raw data were processed by the vendor's proprietary pipeline, with both replicates merged into one result per sample. To define clonotypes, the study grouped productive rearrangements that shared the V-gene family, CDR3 amino acid sequence and J-gene segment. Clonality was computed as 1 minus the normalized Shannon entropy (Pielou evenness) of TCRB abundances. T cell density was estimated as total templates divided by the number of input cells, with the number of input cells inferred from the DNA input amount. Recon, run with its default parameters, was used to estimate overall repertoire diversity and clonality. Clonotypes with over 0.1% abundance in tumor and at least 32-fold higher abundance in tumor than in normal breast were defined as tumor-enriched. In TCRdb, the immuneACCESS table is reduced to in-frame sequences with V and J assigned. These tables do not hold every clone; where another copy was compared, an unresolved V gene accounts for under half, and the others remain unexplained. Clone size and V and J calls were adopted from that table, with D and trimming inferred from the DNA. The sample contains tens of thousands of clones, roughly four fifths of them found a single time. The top ten clones comprise approximately 4.6% of the sample.

The rearrangement joined TRBV7-6 to TRBJ2-2; 6 matching bases give a weak D call of TRBD2. What was sequenced was blood. The receptor was isolated from a person in their 40s with breast cancer. The sequence in DNA is TGTGCCAGCAGCTTAGGGTCCGCGCGGGACAACACCGGGGAGCTGTTTTTT. It specifies CASSLGSARDNTGELFF.